This TCR beta chain was captured by sequencing in a study of blood T cell repertoires in COVID-19. Overall study context: The United States, Italy and Spain were the sources of the acute and convalescent COVID-19 samples. Sources were T cells, B-cell-depleted T cells, or PBMCs; the material itself was cDNA or gDNA.

Authors' analysis steps: For nucleated cells, counts were estimated from reference gene primer amplification. The data were produced by immunoSEQ multiplex PCR, yet TCRdb's version contains in-frame clones alone and is incomplete. For V, J and clone size, that table is used; D and trimming come from the DNA. The sample has about 58,000 clones; around nine tenths are singletons. The CDR3 runs 15 residues. The ends were cut back, 0 bases at V and 10 bases at J, with 13 bases in the middle. Germline V gene lookup returns CDR1 MGHRA and CDR2 YSYEKL. V usage is TRBV4-1 and J usage is TRBJ1-6; D unresolved. This TCR derives from a human donor with active COVID-19. The donor label of this sample is uncertain. The sample consisted of peripheral blood. The CDR3 reads CASSQELQLRSPLHF. CDR3 in DNA: TGCGCCAGCAGCCAAGAGTTACAGTTGCGATCACCCCTCCACTTT.